One T cell receptor beta chain is described in this entry. Its specificity is unknown. This sample is part of a study of ipilimumab plus nivolumab after autologous stem cell transplantation. Study details: Patients received a median of roughly five ipilimumab and 8 nivolumab doses.

Ipilimumab, 1 mg/kg, started 14 to 28 days after autologous transplant. Patients got 3 mg/kg IV nivolumab weeks 1, 4, 7, 10, then biweekly through week 26. Trimming removed 6 bases at V and 7 bases at J, with 4 bases between. The length of the CDR3 is 11 residues. The germline CDR1 and CDR2 sequences are WSHSY and SAAADI. Method: immunoSEQ multiplex PCR; TCRdb's copy keeps in-frame clones and lacks some. The table has roughly 16,000 clones, roughly 77% seen once. Regarding the study as a whole: Authors suggest TCR repertoire, Treg phenotype and gut microbiota support further study.

The sample was PBMCs, taken in a trial of ipilimumab plus nivolumab as post-transplant consolidation. This TCR derives from a male donor with diffuse large B-cell lymphoma. The J gene is TRBJ1-6, the V gene TRBV10-2; no definite D call. CDR3 sequence (DNA): TGCGCCAGCAGAAGGAATTCACCCCTCCACTTT. Protein product: CASRRNSPLHF.